These T cell receptor beta chains were read from a single sample in a study of blood T cells in healthy people across ages. One entry per CDR3 protein results from TCRdb running MiXCR on the 5' RACE reads. The sample has about 1.7 million distinct CDR3 sequences; 28% are singletons. Sequencing input: blood. Every receptor here comes from a woman aged 30 to 39 in good health. Both conserved end residues are part of each CDR3. D genes are given only for firm matches. Clone size is stated in some rows and not others, as once, few, many or a class when expanded.

j_gene: TRBJ2-6; abundance: many; d_gene: TRBD1; v_gene: TRBV2; CDR3nt: TGTGCCAGCAGTCGGACAGGGCCAAGCTCTGGGGCCAACGTCCTGACTTTC; CDR3aa: CASSRTGPSSGANVLTF
j_gene: TRBJ1-1; abundance: .; d_gene: TRBD1; v_gene: TRBV20-1; CDR3nt: TGCAGTGCTAGGTCCCCAGGGGGCCGCACTGAAGCTTTCTTT; CDR3aa: CSARSPGGRTEAFF
j_gene: TRBJ1-6; abundance: .; d_gene: .; v_gene: TRBV7-9; CDR3nt: TGTGCCAGCAGCTTAGGTGGCAGCCATTCACCCCTCCACTTT; CDR3aa: CASSLGGSHSPLHF
j_gene: TRBJ2-7; abundance: few; d_gene: .; v_gene: TRBV7-2; CDR3nt: TGTGCCAGCAGCTTAGAACGTGGTGACGAGCAGTACTTC; CDR3aa: CASSLERGDEQYF
j_gene: TRBJ2-3; abundance: .; d_gene: TRBD2; v_gene: TRBV10-3; CDR3nt: TGTGCCATCAGTAAGACTAGCGGGGGTTCCGCCACAGATACGCAGTATTTT; CDR3aa: CAISKTSGGSATDTQYF
j_gene: TRBJ2-4; abundance: many; d_gene: .; v_gene: TRBV29-1; CDR3nt: TGCAGCGCCCGGTTTAATGTGGGAGACTTAAACATTCAGTACTTC; CDR3aa: CSARFNVGDLNIQYF
j_gene: TRBJ2-1; abundance: .; d_gene: TRBD1; v_gene: TRBV5-1; CDR3nt: TGCGCCAGCAGCGACGGACAGGGGTACTCCTACGAGCAGTTCTTC; CDR3aa: CASSDGQGYSYEQFF
j_gene: TRBJ1-2; abundance: .; d_gene: TRBD1; v_gene: TRBV19; CDR3nt: TGTGCCAGTAGTCCCCTGGGGGACAGGGGAAACTATGGCTACACCTTC; CDR3aa: CASSPLGDRGNYGYTF
j_gene: TRBJ1-4; abundance: many; d_gene: .; v_gene: TRBV20-1; CDR3nt: TGCAGTGCTAGAGTAGGAGGGAATGAAAAACTGTTTTTT; CDR3aa: CSARVGGNEKLFF
j_gene: TRBJ1-2; abundance: .; d_gene: .; v_gene: TRBV20-1; CDR3nt: TGCAGTGCTAGAGATAATGGGGGCAGCTATGGCTACACCTTC; CDR3aa: CSARDNGGSYGYTF
j_gene: TRBJ1-2; abundance: .; d_gene: .; v_gene: TRBV29-1; CDR3nt: TGCAGCGTTGAAAAGCCCGAGAATGGCTACACCTTC; CDR3aa: CSVEKPENGYTF
j_gene: TRBJ1-6; abundance: .; d_gene: TRBD1; v_gene: TRBV27; CDR3nt: TGTGCCAGCAGTCCCCGAGGACAGGGCAATTCACCCCTCCACTTT; CDR3aa: CASSPRGQGNSPLHF
j_gene: TRBJ2-3; abundance: few; d_gene: .; v_gene: TRBV5-1; CDR3nt: TGCGCCAGCAGCTTGCGGGGGGCCTCGGGCACAGATACGCAGTATTTT; CDR3aa: CASSLRGASGTDTQYF
j_gene: TRBJ2-1; abundance: .; d_gene: TRBD2; v_gene: TRBV25-1; CDR3nt: TGTGCCAGCAGGGAGAAGAGACTAGCGGGAAAATACAATGAGCAGTTCTTC; CDR3aa: CASREKRLAGKYNEQFF
j_gene: TRBJ2-1; abundance: few; d_gene: TRBD2; v_gene: TRBV5-1; CDR3nt: TGCGCCAGCGCACTAGCGGGGGGGCCTTTGAATGAGCAGTTCTTC; CDR3aa: CASALAGGPLNEQFF
j_gene: TRBJ2-7; abundance: .; d_gene: TRBD1; v_gene: TRBV5-6; CDR3nt: TGTGCCAGCAGCTTGACGGGACAGGGGGCCGACGAGCAGTACTTC; CDR3aa: CASSLTGQGADEQYF
j_gene: TRBJ2-7; abundance: many; d_gene: .; v_gene: TRBV29-1; CDR3nt: TGCATCGTTGAAGGGGGGGCCTACGAGCAGTACTTC; CDR3aa: CIVEGGAYEQYF
j_gene: TRBJ1-2; abundance: .; d_gene: TRBD1; v_gene: TRBV12-3/TRBV12-4; CDR3nt: TGTGCCAGCACTCAAGGGGGAGCAGGGGGAAATGGCTACACCTTC; CDR3aa: CASTQGGAGGNGYTF
j_gene: TRBJ2-1; abundance: few; d_gene: .; v_gene: TRBV9; CDR3nt: TGTGCCAGCAGCGTAGGGAATAGCCACCATGAGCAGTTCTTC; CDR3aa: CASSVGNSHHEQFF
j_gene: TRBJ2-3; abundance: many; d_gene: .; v_gene: TRBV11-2; CDR3nt: TGTGCCAGCAGCTTAGGGGTTGCTAGCACAGATACGCAGTATTTT; CDR3aa: CASSLGVASTDTQYF
j_gene: TRBJ2-6; abundance: .; d_gene: .; v_gene: TRBV5-5; CDR3nt: TGTGCCAGCAGCTTCAACCCGTCCTCTGGGGCCAACGTCCTGACTTTC; CDR3aa: CASSFNPSSGANVLTF
j_gene: TRBJ2-1; abundance: .; d_gene: TRBD2; v_gene: TRBV7-2; CDR3nt: TGTGCCAGCAGCATTCTAGCGGGGGGTGCCCTTAGCTCCTACAATGAGCAGTTCTTC; CDR3aa: CASSILAGGALSSYNEQFF
j_gene: TRBJ1-4; abundance: few; d_gene: .; v_gene: TRBV5-1; CDR3nt: TGCGCCAGCAGCTTGTCGAGACAGACCTCAACTAATGAAAAACTGTTTTTT; CDR3aa: CASSLSRQTSTNEKLFF
j_gene: TRBJ2-1; abundance: few; d_gene: .; v_gene: TRBV11-2; CDR3nt: TGTGCCAGCAGCTTAGATTGGGGTAGGGCTTCCTACAATGAGCAGTTCTTC; CDR3aa: CASSLDWGRASYNEQFF
j_gene: TRBJ1-2; abundance: few; d_gene: TRBD1; v_gene: TRBV6-5; CDR3nt: TGTGCCAGCAGTTACGCCGACAGGGTCAATAACTATGGCTACACCTTC; CDR3aa: CASSYADRVNNYGYTF
j_gene: TRBJ2-5; abundance: many; d_gene: .; v_gene: TRBV11-2; CDR3nt: TGTGCCAGCAGCTTATACGCGCAAGAGACCCAGTACTTC; CDR3aa: CASSLYAQETQYF
j_gene: TRBJ2-1; abundance: many; d_gene: TRBD2; v_gene: TRBV4-1; CDR3nt: TGCGCCAGCAGCCAAGTGGCTAGCGGGAGGACTACTCCCTACAATGAGCAGTTCTTC; CDR3aa: CASSQVASGRTTPYNEQFF
j_gene: TRBJ2-1; abundance: few; d_gene: .; v_gene: TRBV20-1; CDR3nt: TGCAGTGCGAGGGACTGGCTAGGTGGGGATGAGCAGTTCTTC; CDR3aa: CSARDWLGGDEQFF
j_gene: TRBJ1-4; abundance: .; d_gene: TRBD1; v_gene: TRBV7-2; CDR3nt: TGTGCCAGCAGCGTCCAACAGGGGGCTGGTGAAAAACTGTTTTTT; CDR3aa: CASSVQQGAGEKLFF
j_gene: TRBJ1-4; abundance: few; d_gene: .; v_gene: TRBV29-1; CDR3nt: TGCAGCGTTGATGGGCAGGGAGCCTTAGGGGAAAAACTGTTTTTT; CDR3aa: CSVDGQGALGEKLFF
j_gene: TRBJ2-1; abundance: .; d_gene: .; v_gene: TRBV28; CDR3nt: TGTGCCAGCAGTTTTCGGGGAAACAATGAGCAGTTCTTC; CDR3aa: CASSFRGNNEQFF
j_gene: TRBJ2-6; abundance: .; d_gene: .; v_gene: TRBV9; CDR3nt: TGTGCCAGCATCGTAGGGGCCGGGGCCAACGTCCTGACTTTC; CDR3aa: CASIVGAGANVLTF
j_gene: TRBJ1-4; abundance: .; d_gene: .; v_gene: TRBV7-9; CDR3nt: TGTGCCAGCAGCCCTTGGGGGGGGACAACTAATGAAAAACTGTTTTTT; CDR3aa: CASSPWGGTTNEKLFF
j_gene: TRBJ2-1; abundance: few; d_gene: TRBD1; v_gene: TRBV7-9; CDR3nt: TGTGCCAGCAGCCCGGGACAGGGGGCGATGAATGAGCAGTTCTTC; CDR3aa: CASSPGQGAMNEQFF
j_gene: TRBJ2-5; abundance: many; d_gene: TRBD2; v_gene: TRBV20-1; CDR3nt: TGCAGTGCTAGCAAGGGGACTAGCGGGATTCAAGAGACCCAGTACTTC; CDR3aa: CSASKGTSGIQETQYF
j_gene: TRBJ2-5; abundance: few; d_gene: TRBD1; v_gene: TRBV7-9; CDR3nt: TGTGCCAGCAGCTCGGGACAGGGAGTCCCCCAAGAGACCCAGTACTTC; CDR3aa: CASSSGQGVPQETQYF
j_gene: TRBJ2-5; abundance: many; d_gene: TRBD1; v_gene: TRBV5-1; CDR3nt: TGCGCCAGCAGCATGGACAGGGTAAAAGAGACCCAGTACTTC; CDR3aa: CASSMDRVKETQYF
j_gene: TRBJ2-1; abundance: many; d_gene: .; v_gene: TRBV5-1; CDR3nt: TGCGCCAGCAGCGTCAACAATGAGCAGTTCTTC; CDR3aa: CASSVNNEQFF
j_gene: TRBJ2-3; abundance: .; d_gene: .; v_gene: TRBV7-6; CDR3nt: TGTGCCAGCAGCTTATCTATGCAAGATACGCAGTATTTT; CDR3aa: CASSLSMQDTQYF
j_gene: TRBJ1-4; abundance: .; d_gene: TRBD1; v_gene: TRBV18; CDR3nt: TGTGCCAGCTCACCACGGACAGGGCTTAATGAAAAACTGTTTTTT; CDR3aa: CASSPRTGLNEKLFF
j_gene: TRBJ1-2; abundance: .; d_gene: .; v_gene: TRBV28; CDR3nt: TGTGCCAGCAGTACCGGACATGGTCGGGTTGGCTACACCTTC; CDR3aa: CASSTGHGRVGYTF
j_gene: TRBJ2-7; abundance: once; d_gene: TRBD1; v_gene: TRBV12-3/TRBV12-4; CDR3nt: TGTGCCAGCAGATGGACAGGGGACTGCGAGCAGTACTTC; CDR3aa: CASRWTGDCEQYF
j_gene: TRBJ2-3; abundance: .; d_gene: .; v_gene: TRBV12-3/TRBV12-4; CDR3nt: TGTGCCAGCAGCCCGCGGAGGAGTTCATCGGATACGCAGTATTTT; CDR3aa: CASSPRRSSSDTQYF
j_gene: TRBJ2-1; abundance: .; d_gene: .; v_gene: TRBV5-1; CDR3nt: TGCGCCAGCAGCTTGGGACTAGAGTCTGAGCAGTTCTTC; CDR3aa: CASSLGLESEQFF
j_gene: TRBJ1-6; abundance: few; d_gene: .; v_gene: TRBV12-3/TRBV12-4; CDR3nt: TGTGCCAGCGGTTCCTCCTATAATTCACCCCTCCACTTT; CDR3aa: CASGSSYNSPLHF
j_gene: TRBJ2-1; abundance: .; d_gene: .; v_gene: TRBV20-1; CDR3nt: TGCAGTGCTACCAGGGCAGGTCAAAAGAATGAGCAGTTCTTC; CDR3aa: CSATRAGQKNEQFF